This note documents a single T cell receptor beta chain sequence. The data belong to a study of T cell changes during pregnancy in multiple sclerosis. The V gene's germline CDR1 is MNHEY and CDR2 SMNVEV (reference sequence). V dropped 6 bases and J dropped 0 bases, with 6 bases sitting between them. The CDR3 contains 14 residues. Using immunoSEQ multiplex PCR, the repertoire was profiled, and TCRdb retains in-frame clones only, with some absent. This table holds 78,000 or so clones, roughly 94% found once. The chain uses TRBV27 and TRBJ2-6, with no clear D. The source of this sequence is a female donor with multiple sclerosis, enrolled in a pregnancy study. This specimen was peripheral blood, taken before pregnancy. The CDR3 nucleotides read TGTGCCAGCAGCTTTATCTCTGGGGCCAACGTCCTGACTTTC. It codes for CASSFISGANVLTF.